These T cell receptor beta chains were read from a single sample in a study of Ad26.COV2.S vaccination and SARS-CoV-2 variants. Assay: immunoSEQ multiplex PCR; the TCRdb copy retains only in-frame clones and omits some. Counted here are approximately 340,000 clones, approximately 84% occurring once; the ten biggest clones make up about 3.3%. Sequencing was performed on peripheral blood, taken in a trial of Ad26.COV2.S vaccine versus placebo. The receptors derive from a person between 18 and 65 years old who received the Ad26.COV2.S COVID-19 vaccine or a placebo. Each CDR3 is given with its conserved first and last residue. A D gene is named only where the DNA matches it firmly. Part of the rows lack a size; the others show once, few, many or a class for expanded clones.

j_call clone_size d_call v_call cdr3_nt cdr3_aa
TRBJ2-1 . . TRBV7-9 TGTGCCAGCAGCTTAGTTCGAGGGGGGTTATACAATGAGCAGTTCTTC CASSLVRGGLYNEQFF
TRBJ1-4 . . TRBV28 TGTGCCAGCAGTTTCCCGGGACCGCTCAATGAAAAACTGTTTTTT CASSFPGPLNEKLFF
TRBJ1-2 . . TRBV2 TGTGCCAGCAGTGAACGGCAGTCTTACGGCTACACCTTC CASSERQSYGYTF
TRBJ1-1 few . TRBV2 TGTGCCAGCAGTGAGCAGGGTGCTGAAGCTTTCTTT CASSEQGAEAFF
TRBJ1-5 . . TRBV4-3 TGCGCCAGCAGCCAAGATTGGGATCAGCCCCAGCATTTT CASSQDWDQPQHF
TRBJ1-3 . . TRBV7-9 TGTGCCAGCAGCTTAGTTGAGGCCTCTGGAAACACCATATATTTT CASSLVEASGNTIYF
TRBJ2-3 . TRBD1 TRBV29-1 TGCAGCGCTACTGTGGGGACAGGGGCCACAGATACGCAGTATTTT CSATVGTGATDTQYF
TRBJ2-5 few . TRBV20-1 TGCAGTGCTAGAAAGGAAGAGACCCAGTACTTC CSARKEETQYF
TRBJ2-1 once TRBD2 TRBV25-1 TGTGCCAGCATCCCGAGCGGGGGTCCGGTGGAGCAGTTCTTC CASIPSGGPVEQFF
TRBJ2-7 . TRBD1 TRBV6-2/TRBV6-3 TGTGCCAGCAGTTACTCGACAGGGTGGTACGAGCAGTACTTC CASSYSTGWYEQYF
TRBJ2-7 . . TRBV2 TGTGCCAGCAAGAACTATCAGTACGAGCAGTACTTC CASKNYQYEQYF
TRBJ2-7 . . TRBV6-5 TGTGCCAGCAGTTACGGGCCCAGAGAAGCCTACGAGCAGTACTTC CASSYGPREAYEQYF
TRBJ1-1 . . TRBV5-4 TGTGCCAGCAGCTTGGGTCAGGGTGGAACTGAAGCTTTCTTT CASSLGQGGTEAFF
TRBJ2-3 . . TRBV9 TGTGCCAGCAGCGTAGGGAGGGGTAGCACAGATACGCAGTATTTT CASSVGRGSTDTQYF
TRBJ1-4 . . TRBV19 TGTGCCAGTAATCATCGATCCGCTGAAAAACTGTTTTTT CASNHRSAEKLFF
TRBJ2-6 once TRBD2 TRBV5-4 TGTGCCACGGGGGGCTCTGGGGCCAACGTCCTGACTTTC CATGGSGANVLTF
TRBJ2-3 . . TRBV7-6 TGTGCCAGCAGCCTGGACCGGACCGGGGGTTTGAATACGCAGTATTTT CASSLDRTGGLNTQYF
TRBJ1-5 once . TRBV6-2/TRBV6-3 TGTGCCAGCAGCGACCCGGACGGGAGGGATTTTCAGCCCCAGCATTTT CASSDPDGRDFQPQHF
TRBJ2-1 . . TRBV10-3 TGTGCCATTGGTGGCAGGCCGCCTTCCTACAATGAGCAGTTCTTC CAIGGRPPSYNEQFF
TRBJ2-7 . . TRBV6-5 TGTGCCAGCAGTAATCCGTTCTCCTACGAGCAGTACTTC CASSNPFSYEQYF
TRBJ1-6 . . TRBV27 TGTGCCAGCAGTTTATTTTCCAGGGACGGGGATTCACCCCTCCACTTT CASSLFSRDGDSPLHF
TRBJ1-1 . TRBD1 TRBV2 TGTGCCAGTACCGGGACAGCGAAGATGAACACTGAAGCTTTCTTT CASTGTAKMNTEAFF
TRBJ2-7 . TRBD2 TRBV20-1 TGCAGTGCTAGTAAGGCTAGCGGGGGGGTTCGGGAGCAGTACTTC CSASKASGGVREQYF
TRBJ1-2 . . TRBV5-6 TGTGCCAGCAGCTTAGTCTCAGGCGGTCTTGGCTACACCTTC CASSLVSGGLGYTF
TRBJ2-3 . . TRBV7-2 TGTGCCAGCAGCTTACCTAGGTCCTGGGCTGCAGATACGCAGTATTTT CASSLPRSWAADTQYF
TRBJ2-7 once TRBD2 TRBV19 TGTGCCAGTAGTTGGACGGGAGGAGCCTACGAGCAGTACTTC CASSWTGGAYEQYF
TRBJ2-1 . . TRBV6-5 TGTGCCAGCGGCCGGGGGCAGAATGAGCAGTTCTTC CASGRGQNEQFF
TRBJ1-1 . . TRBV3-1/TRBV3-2 TGTGCCAGCAGCCAAGATGGGGGGACCTCTGAAGCTTTCTTT CASSQDGGTSEAFF
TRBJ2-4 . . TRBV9 TGTGCCAGCAGCGTAGAGCAGACTGAAGCCAAAAACATTCAGTACTTC CASSVEQTEAKNIQYF
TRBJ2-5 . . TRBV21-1 TGTGCCAGCAGCAAAGCGCAGCGGGGAGAGACCCAGTACTTC CASSKAQRGETQYF
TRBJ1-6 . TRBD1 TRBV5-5 TGTGCCAGCAGCCCCGGCCGGGACAGGGGATTTGGTTCACCCCTCCACTTT CASSPGRDRGFGSPLHF
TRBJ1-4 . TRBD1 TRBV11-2 TGTGCCAGCAGCTCAGCACAGGGGGCTTATGAAAAACTGTTTTTT CASSSAQGAYEKLFF
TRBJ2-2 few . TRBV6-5 TGTGCCAGCATTCGGCGAACGAACACCGGGGAGCTGTTTTTT CASIRRTNTGELFF
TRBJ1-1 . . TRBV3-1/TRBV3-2 TGTGCCAGCAGCACGGCTGGGTGGGACACTGAAGCTTTCTTT CASSTAGWDTEAFF
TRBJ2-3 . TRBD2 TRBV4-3 TGCGCCAGCAGCCAACTCCTACGGAATGGGGCGGGAGCCACAGATACGCAGTATTTT CASSQLLRNGAGATDTQYF
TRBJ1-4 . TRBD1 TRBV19 TGTGCCAGTAGTATCCGACTCGGGACAGTTGGCGAAAAACTGTTTTTT CASSIRLGTVGEKLFF
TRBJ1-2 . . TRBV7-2 TGTGCCAGCAGCTGGGTCCTGGGAAGCTATGGCTACACCTTC CASSWVLGSYGYTF
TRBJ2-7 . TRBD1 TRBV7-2 TGTGCCAGCAGCCGTCTGGCAGGGACAGACTACGAGCAGTACTTC CASSRLAGTDYEQYF
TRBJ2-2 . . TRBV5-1 TGCGCCAGCAGCTTGGACAGGCCGGGCGGGGAGCTGTTTTTT CASSLDRPGGELFF
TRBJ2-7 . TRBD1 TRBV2 TGTGCCAGCACCGGACAGGGGTACGAGCAGTACTTC CASTGQGYEQYF
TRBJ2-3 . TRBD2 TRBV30 TGTGCCTGGAGTGCTGGGAGAGCCGGCCCGGGAGGTACGCAGTATTTT CAWSAGRAGPGGTQYF
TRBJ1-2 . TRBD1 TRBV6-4 TGTGCCAGCAGTGAGGGGACAGGGGATATCGATGGCTACACCTTC CASSEGTGDIDGYTF
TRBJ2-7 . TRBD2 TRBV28 TGTGCCAGCAAACCACCGGGACTAGCGGCCTCCTACGAGCAGTACTTC CASKPPGLAASYEQYF
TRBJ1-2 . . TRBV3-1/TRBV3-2 TGTGCCAGCAGCCAACTAACATTTAACTATGGCTACACCTTC CASSQLTFNYGYTF
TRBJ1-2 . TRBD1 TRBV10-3 TGTGCCATCAGAGACAGGGGGCTTGCTGGCTACACCTTC CAIRDRGLAGYTF
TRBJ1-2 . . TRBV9 TGTGCCAGCAGCGCTGGGGCAGGAGCTAACTATGGCTACACCTTC CASSAGAGANYGYTF
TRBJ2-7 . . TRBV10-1 TGCGCCAGCAGTGGGGAGAGAAGAGGCTCCTACGAGCAGTACTTC CASSGERRGSYEQYF
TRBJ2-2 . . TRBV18 TGTGCCAGCTCCCGACTAGTCACCGGGGAGCTGTTTTTT CASSRLVTGELFF
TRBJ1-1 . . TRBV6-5 TGTGCCAGCAGTTACTCTGGGCAGGATAACACTGAAGCTTTCTTT CASSYSGQDNTEAFF
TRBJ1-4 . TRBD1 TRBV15 TGTGCCACCAGCAGAGTCCAGGGGGGCGAGAGTGAAAAACTGTTTTTT CATSRVQGGESEKLFF
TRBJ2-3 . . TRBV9 TGTGCCAGCAGCGAAACCTTAGGGACAGATACGCAGTATTTT CASSETLGTDTQYF
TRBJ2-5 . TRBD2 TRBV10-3 TGTGCCATCAGTGAGTCTCGCGGGGGAGAAGAGACCCAGTACTTC CAISESRGGEETQYF
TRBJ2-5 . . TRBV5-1 TGCGCCAGCAGCTTGGGCCTGACTGGAGCAGAGACCCAGTACTTC CASSLGLTGAETQYF
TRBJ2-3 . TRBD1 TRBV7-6 TGTGCCAGCAGCTTAGCTTTAGGACAGGGGTACGCCTTCTCTAGCACAGATACGCAGTATTTT CASSLALGQGYAFSSTDTQYF
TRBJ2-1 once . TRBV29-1 TGCAGCGTTCTTGGGACTGAGCAGTTCTTC CSVLGTEQFF
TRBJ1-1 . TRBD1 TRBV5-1 TGCGCCAGCAGCTCCTATCCGGGACAGGGTTCGACTGAAGCTTTCTTT CASSSYPGQGSTEAFF
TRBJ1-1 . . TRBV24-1 TGTGCCACCAGTCTGGGCGTTAACACTGAAGCTTTCTTT CATSLGVNTEAFF
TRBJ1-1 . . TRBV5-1 TGCGCCAGCACCAGAGACGGATTTGAAGCTTTCTTT CASTRDGFEAFF
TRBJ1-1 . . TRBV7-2 TGTGCCAGCAGCTCCAGGGAGGGTAACACTGAAGCTTTCTTT CASSSREGNTEAFF
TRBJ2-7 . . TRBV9 TGTGCCAGCAGCGTGTTGGGACTGGATGGGGAGCAGTACTTC CASSVLGLDGEQYF